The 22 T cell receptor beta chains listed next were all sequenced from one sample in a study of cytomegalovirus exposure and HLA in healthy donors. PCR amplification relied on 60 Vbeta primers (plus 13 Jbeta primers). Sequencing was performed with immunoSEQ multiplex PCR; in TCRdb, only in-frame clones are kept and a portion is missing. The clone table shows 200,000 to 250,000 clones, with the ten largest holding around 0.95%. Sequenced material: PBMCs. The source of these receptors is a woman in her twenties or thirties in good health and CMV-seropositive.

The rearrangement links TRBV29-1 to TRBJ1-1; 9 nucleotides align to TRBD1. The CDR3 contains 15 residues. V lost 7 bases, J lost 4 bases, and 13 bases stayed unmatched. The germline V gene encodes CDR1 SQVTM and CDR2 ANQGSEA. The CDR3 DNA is TGCAGCGGCCTTGGACAGGGGAGGTCGGCCACTGAAGCTTTCTTT. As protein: CSGLGQGRSATEAFF.

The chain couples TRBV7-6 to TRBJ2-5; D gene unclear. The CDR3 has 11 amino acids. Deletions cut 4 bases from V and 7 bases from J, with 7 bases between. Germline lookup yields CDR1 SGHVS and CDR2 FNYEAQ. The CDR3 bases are TGTGCCAGCAGCTCAGGTGGGACCCAGTACTTC. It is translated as CASSSGGTQYF.

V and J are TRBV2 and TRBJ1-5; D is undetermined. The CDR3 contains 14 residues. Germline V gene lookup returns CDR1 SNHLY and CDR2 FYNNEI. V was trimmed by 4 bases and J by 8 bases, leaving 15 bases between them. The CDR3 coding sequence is TGTGCCAGCAGTGTTTCAACGGAGGTTGAGCCCCAGCATTTT. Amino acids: CASSVSTEVEPQHF.

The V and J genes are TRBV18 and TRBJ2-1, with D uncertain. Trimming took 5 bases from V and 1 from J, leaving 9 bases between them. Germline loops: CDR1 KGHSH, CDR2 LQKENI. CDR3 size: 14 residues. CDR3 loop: CASSDMRSYNEQFF. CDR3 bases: TGTGCCAGCTCAGACATGCGTTCCTACAATGAGCAGTTCTTC.

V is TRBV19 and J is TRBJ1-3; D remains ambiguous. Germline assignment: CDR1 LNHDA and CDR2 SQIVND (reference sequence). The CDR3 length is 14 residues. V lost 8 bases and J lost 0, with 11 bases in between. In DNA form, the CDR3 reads TGTGCCAGTCGGGTAGCCCGCTCTGGAAACACCATATATTTT. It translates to CASRVARSGNTIYF.

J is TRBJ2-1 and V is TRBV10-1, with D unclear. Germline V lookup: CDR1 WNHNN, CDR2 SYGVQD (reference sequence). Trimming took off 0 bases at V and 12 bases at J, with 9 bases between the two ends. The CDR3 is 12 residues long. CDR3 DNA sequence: TGCGCCAGCAGTGAGTCGCTAGTTTGGCAGTTCTTC. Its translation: CASSESLVWQFF.

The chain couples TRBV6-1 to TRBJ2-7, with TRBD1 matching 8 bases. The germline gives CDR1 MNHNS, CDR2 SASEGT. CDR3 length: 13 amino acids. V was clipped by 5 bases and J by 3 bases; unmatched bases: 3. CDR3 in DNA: TGTGCCAGCAGTCGGACAGGGAACTACGAGCAGTACTTC. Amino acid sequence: CASSRTGNYEQYF.

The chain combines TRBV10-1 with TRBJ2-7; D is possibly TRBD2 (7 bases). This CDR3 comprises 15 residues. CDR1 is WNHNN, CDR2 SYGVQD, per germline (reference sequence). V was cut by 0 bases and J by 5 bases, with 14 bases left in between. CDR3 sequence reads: CASSESRGAVHEQYF. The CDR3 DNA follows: TGCGCCAGCAGTGAGTCACGGGGGGCGGTCCACGAGCAGTACTTC.

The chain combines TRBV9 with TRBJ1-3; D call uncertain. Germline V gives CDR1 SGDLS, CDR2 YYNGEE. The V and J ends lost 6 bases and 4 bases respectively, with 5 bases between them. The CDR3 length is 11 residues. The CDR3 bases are TGTGCCAGCATGAGGGGAAACACCATATATTTT. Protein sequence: CASMRGNTIYF.

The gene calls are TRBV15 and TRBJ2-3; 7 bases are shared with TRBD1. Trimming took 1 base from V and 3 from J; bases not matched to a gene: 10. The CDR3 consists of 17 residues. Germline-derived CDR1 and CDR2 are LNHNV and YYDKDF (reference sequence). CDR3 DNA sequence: TGTGCCACCAGCAGAGGACAGGGAGTGTTTAGTACAGATACGCAGTATTTT. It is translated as CATSRGQGVFSTDTQYF.

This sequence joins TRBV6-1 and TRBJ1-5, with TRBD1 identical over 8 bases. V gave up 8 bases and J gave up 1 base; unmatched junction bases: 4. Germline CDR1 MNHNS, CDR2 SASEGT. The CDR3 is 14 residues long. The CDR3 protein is CASFRQGSNQPQHF. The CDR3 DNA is TGTGCCAGCTTCCGACAGGGGAGCAATCAGCCCCAGCATTTT.

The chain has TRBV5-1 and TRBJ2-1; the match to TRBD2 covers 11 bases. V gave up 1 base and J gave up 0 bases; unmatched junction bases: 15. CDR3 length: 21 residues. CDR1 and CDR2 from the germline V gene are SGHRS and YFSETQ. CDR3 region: CASSLLTPLAGEPSSYNEQFF. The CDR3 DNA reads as TGCGCCAGCAGCTTGCTCACCCCACTAGCGGGGGAACCAAGCTCCTACAATGAGCAGTTCTTC.

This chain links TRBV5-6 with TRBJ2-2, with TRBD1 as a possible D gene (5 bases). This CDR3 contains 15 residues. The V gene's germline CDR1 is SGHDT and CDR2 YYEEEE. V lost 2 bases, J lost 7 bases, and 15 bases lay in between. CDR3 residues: CASSFGQPRGGELFF. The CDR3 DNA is TGTGCCAGCAGCTTTGGGCAGCCTAGGGGCGGGGAGCTGTTTTTT.

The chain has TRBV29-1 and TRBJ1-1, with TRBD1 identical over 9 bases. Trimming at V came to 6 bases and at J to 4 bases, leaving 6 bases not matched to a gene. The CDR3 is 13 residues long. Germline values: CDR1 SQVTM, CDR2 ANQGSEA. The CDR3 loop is CSVGTGLGTEAFF. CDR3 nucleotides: TGCAGCGTCGGGACAGGGCTCGGCACTGAAGCTTTCTTT. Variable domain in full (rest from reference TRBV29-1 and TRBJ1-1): SAVISQKPSRDICQRGTSLTIQCQVDSQVTMMFWYRQQPGQSLTLIATANQGSEATYESGFVIDKFPISRPNLTFSTLTVSNMSPEDSSIYLCSVGTGLGTEAFFGQGTRLTVV.

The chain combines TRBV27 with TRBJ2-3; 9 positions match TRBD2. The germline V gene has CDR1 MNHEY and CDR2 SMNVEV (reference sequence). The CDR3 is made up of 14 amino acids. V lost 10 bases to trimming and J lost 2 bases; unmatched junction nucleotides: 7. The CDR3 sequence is CATGASGTTDTQYF. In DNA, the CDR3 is TGTGCCACGGGGGCTAGCGGGACCACAGATACGCAGTATTTT.

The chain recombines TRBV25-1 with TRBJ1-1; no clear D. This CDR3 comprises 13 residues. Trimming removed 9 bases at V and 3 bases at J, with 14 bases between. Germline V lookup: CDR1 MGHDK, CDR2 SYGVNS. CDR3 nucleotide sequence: TGTGCCAGTCGAGGGCCCCAGGACACTGAAGCTTTCTTT. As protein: CASRGPQDTEAFF.

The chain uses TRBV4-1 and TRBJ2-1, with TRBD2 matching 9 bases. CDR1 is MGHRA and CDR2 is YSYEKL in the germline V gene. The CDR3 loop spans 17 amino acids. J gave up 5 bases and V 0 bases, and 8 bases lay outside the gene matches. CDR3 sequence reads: CASSQDGGGRGDNEQFF. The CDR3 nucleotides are TGCGCCAGCAGCCAAGATGGTGGCGGGAGGGGAGACAATGAGCAGTTCTTC.

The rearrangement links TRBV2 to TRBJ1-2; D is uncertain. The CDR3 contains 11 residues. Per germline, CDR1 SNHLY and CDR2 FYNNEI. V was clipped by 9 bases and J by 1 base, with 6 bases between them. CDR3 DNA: TGTGCCAGGGAGAGTAACTATGGCTACACCTTC. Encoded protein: CARESNYGYTF.

The CDR3 DNA is TGTGCCAGCAGCTTGGCCGTTGGAGGGGATTATGGCTACACCTTC. This translates into CASSLAVGGDYGYTF. V and J are TRBV5-5 and TRBJ1-2; D is possibly TRBD1 (5 bases). This CDR3 is 15 amino acids long. Trimming cost V 0 bases and J 5 bases, with 14 bases left between them. Germline CDR1 reads SGHKS; CDR2 reads YYEKEE (reference sequence). Full variable domain (missing parts from reference TRBV5-5 and TRBJ1-2): DAGVTQSPTHLIKTRGQQVTLRCSPISGHKSVSWYQQVLGQGPQFIFQYYEKEERGRGNFPDRFSARQFPNYSSELNVNALLLGDSALYLCASSLAVGGDYGYTFGSGTRLTVV.

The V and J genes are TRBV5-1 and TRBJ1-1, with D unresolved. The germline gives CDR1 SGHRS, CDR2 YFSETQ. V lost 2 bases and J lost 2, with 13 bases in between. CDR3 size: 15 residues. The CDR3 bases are TGCGCCAGCAGCTTAACAGCCCTTTCTAACACTGAAGCTTTCTTT. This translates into CASSLTALSNTEAFF.

This CDR3 is CASSSDRGLKDYGYTF. CDR3 nucleotides: TGTGCCAGCAGCTCGGACAGGGGGCTGAAGGACTATGGCTACACCTTC. The chain uses TRBV27 and TRBJ1-2; 11 bases are shared with TRBD1. CDR3 size: 16 residues. Germline CDR1 and CDR2: MNHEY and SMNVEV (reference sequence). V was clipped by 6 bases and J by 3 bases; unmatched bases: 9.

In DNA form, the CDR3 reads TGTGCCAGCAGGTTAGGTGACAGGGGCAACACAGATACGCAGTATTTT. This encodes CASRLGDRGNTDTQYF. The rearrangement uses TRBV27 and TRBJ2-3, with TRBD1 matching over 8 bases. V dropped 6 bases and J dropped 2; count of bases not matched to a gene: 10. Germline V gene lookup returns CDR1 MNHEY and CDR2 SMNVEV (reference sequence). The CDR3 is 16 amino acids.